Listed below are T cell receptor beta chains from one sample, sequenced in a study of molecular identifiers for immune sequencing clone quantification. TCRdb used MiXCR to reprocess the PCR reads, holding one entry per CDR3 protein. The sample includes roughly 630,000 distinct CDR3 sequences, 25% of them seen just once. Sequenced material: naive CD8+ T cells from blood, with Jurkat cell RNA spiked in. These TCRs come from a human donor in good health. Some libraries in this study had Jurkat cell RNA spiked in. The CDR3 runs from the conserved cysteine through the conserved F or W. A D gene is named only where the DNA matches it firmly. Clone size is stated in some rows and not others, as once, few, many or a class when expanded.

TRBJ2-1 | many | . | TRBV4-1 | TGCGCCAGCAGCCAAGGACCAGGGATGGGCAATGAGCAGTTCTTC | CASSQGPGMGNEQFF
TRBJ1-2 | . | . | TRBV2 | TGTGCCAGCAGTTATCCAGGGGCGAGTGGCGGCTACACCTTC | CASSYPGASGGYTF
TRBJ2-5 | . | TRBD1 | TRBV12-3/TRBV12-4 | TGTGCCAGCTGGCCAGGGGGCCAAGAGACCCAGTACTTC | CASWPGGQETQYF
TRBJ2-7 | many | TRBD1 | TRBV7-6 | TGTGCCAGCAGCGCCCACCTATCGACAGGGCGCGATGACGAGCAGTACTTC | CASSAHLSTGRDDEQYF
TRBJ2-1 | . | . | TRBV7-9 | TGTGCCAGTCCCTTAAGGGACTCCTACAATGAGCAGTTCTTC | CASPLRDSYNEQFF
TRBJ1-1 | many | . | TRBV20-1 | TGCAGTGCTCACGACCGGGCCTTGAACACTGAAGCTTTCTTT | CSAHDRALNTEAFF
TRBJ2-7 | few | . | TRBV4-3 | TGCGCCAGCAGCCAAGGTATGGGGCCCTACGAGCAGTACTTC | CASSQGMGPYEQYF
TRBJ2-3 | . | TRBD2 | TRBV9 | TGTGCCAGCAGCACGAACCTAAGGACTAGCGAGGATACGCAGTATTTT | CASSTNLRTSEDTQYF
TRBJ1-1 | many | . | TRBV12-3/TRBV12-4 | TGTGCCAGCAGTTTTGAGGGGGAAGAATGGACTGAAGCTTTCTTT | CASSFEGEEWTEAFF
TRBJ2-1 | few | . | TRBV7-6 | TGTGCCAGCAGATTAGAAGAGGCCAGTGAGCAGTTCTTC | CASRLEEASEQFF
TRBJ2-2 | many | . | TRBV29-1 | TGCAGCGTTGAACTCGATTATGGGTACACCGGGGAGCTGTTTTTT | CSVELDYGYTGELFF
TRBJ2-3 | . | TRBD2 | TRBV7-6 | TGTGCCAGCAGCATACAGCTAGCGGGGGGGAGGTTGGGCACAGATACGCAGTATTTT | CASSIQLAGGRLGTDTQYF
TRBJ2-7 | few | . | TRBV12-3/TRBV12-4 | TGTGCCAGCAGTCCCCCCCGAGACTACGCCTACGAGCAGTACTTC | CASSPPRDYAYEQYF
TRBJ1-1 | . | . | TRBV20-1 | TGCAGTGCTAGAGGGGACCTTGAAGCTTTCTTT | CSARGDLEAFF
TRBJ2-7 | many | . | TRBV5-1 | TGCGCCAGCAGCTTATATAGCGGCTCCTACGAGCAGTACTTC | CASSLYSGSYEQYF
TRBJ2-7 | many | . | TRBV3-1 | TGTGCCAGCAGCCAAGGGAGGGCAAATGCCTACGAGCAGTACTTC | CASSQGRANAYEQYF
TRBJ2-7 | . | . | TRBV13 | TGTGCCAGCAGCTTCAGGTGGGGGGACCACTCCTACGAGCAGTACTTC | CASSFRWGDHSYEQYF
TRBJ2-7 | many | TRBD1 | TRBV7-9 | TGTGCCAGCAGCTCGCCCGGGACAGCCTACGAGCAGTACTTC | CASSSPGTAYEQYF
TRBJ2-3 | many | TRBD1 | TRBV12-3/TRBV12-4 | TGTGCCAGCAGTCCGGGGTGGACAGGGAGCACAGATACGCAGTATTTT | CASSPGWTGSTDTQYF
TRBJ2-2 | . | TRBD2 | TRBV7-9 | TGTGCCAGCAGCCAGACTAGCGGAAATATCGGGGAGCTGTTTTTT | CASSQTSGNIGELFF
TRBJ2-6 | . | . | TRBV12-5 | TGTGCTAGTGGGTTTTTCCACCTAGGAGGTGGGGCCAACGTCCTGACTTTC | CASGFFHLGGGANVLTF
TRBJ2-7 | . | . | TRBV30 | TGTGCCTGGAGTGTATACAGGAGACCCTACGAGCAGTACTTC | CAWSVYRRPYEQYF
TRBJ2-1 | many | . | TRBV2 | TGTGCCAGCAGTGAAGCTGGACGGTACAATGAGCAGTTCTTC | CASSEAGRYNEQFF
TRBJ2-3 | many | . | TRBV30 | TGTGCCTGGAGTGTCCCTAGGGATACGCAGTATTTT | CAWSVPRDTQYF
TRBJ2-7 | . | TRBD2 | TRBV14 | TGTGCCAGCAGCCAAGATCGGGGACTAGACTCCTACGAGCAGTACTTC | CASSQDRGLDSYEQYF
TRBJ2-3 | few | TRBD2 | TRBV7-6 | TGTGCCAGCAGCTTTCAGGGGAACCGACTAGCGGGGGGGGTGGATACGCAGTATTTT | CASSFQGNRLAGGVDTQYF
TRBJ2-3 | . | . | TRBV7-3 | TGTGCCAGCAGCTTAACTGGGGCAGGACACACAGATACGCAGTATTTT | CASSLTGAGHTDTQYF
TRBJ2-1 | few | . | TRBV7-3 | TGTGCCAGCAGCTTAACAACTGATTCCTACAATGAGCAGTTCTTC | CASSLTTDSYNEQFF
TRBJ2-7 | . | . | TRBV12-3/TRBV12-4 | TGTGCCAGCAGCCAAACAGGGAGCGAGCAGTACTTC | CASSQTGSEQYF
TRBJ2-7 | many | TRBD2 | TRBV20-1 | TGCAGTGCTGATCCGGGACTAGCGGTCTACGAGCAGTACTTC | CSADPGLAVYEQYF
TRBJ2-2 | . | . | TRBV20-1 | TGCAGTGCCAGAAAGGGCATAAGCATCGGGGAGCTGTTTTTT | CSARKGISIGELFF
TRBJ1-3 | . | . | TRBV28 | TGTGCCAGCAGTTTATACCTTTTGACAGGCTCCTCTGGAAACACCATATATTTT | CASSLYLLTGSSGNTIYF
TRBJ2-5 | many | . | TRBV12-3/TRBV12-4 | TGTGCCAGCCGGGGCAGGCAAGAGACCCAGTACTTC | CASRGRQETQYF
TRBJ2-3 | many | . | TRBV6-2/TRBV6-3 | TGTGCCAGCAGTTGGCGCGCCGGGAAATCAGATACGCAGTATTTT | CASSWRAGKSDTQYF
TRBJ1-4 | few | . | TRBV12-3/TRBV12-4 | TGTGCCAGCAGTTTCCAGGGATTCAGTGAAAAACTGTTTTTT | CASSFQGFSEKLFF
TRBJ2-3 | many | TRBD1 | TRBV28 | TGTGCCAGCAGTTCCCGGGACAGATACACAGATACGCAGTATTTT | CASSSRDRYTDTQYF
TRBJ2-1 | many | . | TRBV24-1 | TGTGCCACCGGGAGCCTGACAGACCCGAATGAGCAGTTCTTC | CATGSLTDPNEQFF
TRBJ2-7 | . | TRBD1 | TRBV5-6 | TGTGCCAGCAGCTCAGACAGGGATTCCGCCCTCTACGAGCAGTACTTC | CASSSDRDSALYEQYF
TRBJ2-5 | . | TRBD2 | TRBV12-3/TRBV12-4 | TGTGCCAGCAGTCCCAGGACTAGCGGGCAAGAGACCCAGTACTTC | CASSPRTSGQETQYF
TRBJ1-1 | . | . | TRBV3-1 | TGTGCCAGCAGCCAAGTGGCTACAATGAACACTGAAGCTTTCTTT | CASSQVATMNTEAFF
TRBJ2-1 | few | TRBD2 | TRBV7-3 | TGTGCCAGCAGCTTAACTCTCGGGACTAGCGGGAGTTACAATGAGCAGTTCTTC | CASSLTLGTSGSYNEQFF
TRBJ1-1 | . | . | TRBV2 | TGTGCCAGCAGTGAGGACGGGGATACTGTAGCTTTCTTT | CASSEDGDTVAFF
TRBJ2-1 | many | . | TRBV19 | TGTGCCAGTAGTCCCCTGGACGAGGGCTACTATGAGCAGTTCTTC | CASSPLDEGYYEQFF
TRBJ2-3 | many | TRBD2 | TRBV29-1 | TGCAGCGCCAGAACGCTAACTAGCGGGGGGGGCACAGATACGCAGTATTTT | CSARTLTSGGGTDTQYF